The rows below give T cell receptor beta chains drawn from one sample of a study of T cell responses to AZD1222 COVID-19 vaccine. Sequencing used immunoSEQ multiplex PCR; TCRdb keeps in-frame clones, though not all of them. Of some 140,000 clones detected, roughly 89% appear once; the ten largest clones hold 1.5% to 2%. The sample here was peripheral blood, taken on day 0 of AZD1222 vaccination. The receptor source for this set is an adult in good health. Each CDR3 is given with its conserved first and last residue. The D gene is left open where the match is weak. Expanded clones are given a class, and other clones once, few, many or no size at all.

D gene	clone size	J gene	V gene	CDR3 protein	CDR3 DNA
.	.	TRBJ1-2	TRBV5-5	CASSGDNSYRYTF	TGTGCCAGCAGCGGCGATAATAGCTACCGCTACACCTTC
.	once	TRBJ1-6	TRBV12-3/TRBV12-4	CASSMYNSPLHF	TGTGCCAGCAGTATGTATAATTCACCCCTCCACTTT
.	.	TRBJ2-5	TRBV5-4	CASSLEETQYF	TGTGCCAGCAGCTTGGAAGAGACCCAGTACTTC
TRBD1	.	TRBJ1-2	TRBV6-5	CAGKSGTGRIDGYTF	TGTGCCGGGAAGTCCGGGACAGGGCGAATCGATGGCTACACCTTC
.	.	TRBJ1-2	TRBV5-6	CASSLGRDNKYGYTF	TGTGCCAGCAGTTTAGGCCGGGACAACAAATATGGCTACACCTTC
TRBD1	.	TRBJ2-7	TRBV2	CASRGQGAGSEQYF	TGTGCCAGCAGAGGGCAGGGGGCCGGGTCCGAGCAGTACTTC
TRBD1	.	TRBJ2-5	TRBV19	CASSRGKTQYF	TGTGCCAGCAGCAGGGGGAAGACCCAGTACTTC
TRBD2	.	TRBJ2-2	TRBV24-1	CATSDPSGSAGELFF	TGTGCCACCAGTGATCCCAGCGGGAGTGCCGGGGAGCTGTTTTTT
.	.	TRBJ2-3	TRBV6-5	CASTVQGTDTQYF	TGTGCCAGCACCGTACAGGGTACAGATACGCAGTATTTT
.	.	TRBJ1-2	TRBV7-2	CASSLVKDGRNYGYTF	TGTGCCAGCAGCTTAGTGAAGGACGGCCGTAACTATGGCTACACCTTC
.	.	TRBJ2-5	TRBV5-1	CASSLMGVEETQYF	TGCGCCAGCAGCTTGATGGGCGTAGAAGAGACCCAGTACTTC
.	few	TRBJ2-7	TRBV5-4	CASSPKAPGTINYEQYF	TGTGCCAGCAGCCCCAAGGCCCCCGGGACAATAAATTACGAGCAGTACTTC
.	.	TRBJ2-3	TRBV19	CASNPLSSRQTDTQYF	TGTGCCAGTAACCCCCTTAGCAGCAGACAAACAGATACGCAGTATTTT
.	few	TRBJ1-5	TRBV19	CASSVPGAIKPQHF	TGTGCCAGTAGTGTCCCAGGGGCCATTAAGCCCCAGCATTTT
.	.	TRBJ1-1	TRBV28	CASSPPRNTEAFF	TGTGCCAGCAGCCCCCCACGGAACACTGAAGCTTTCTTT
TRBD2	.	TRBJ2-3	TRBV6-4	CASSDRLAGGGTDTQYF	TGTGCCAGCAGTGACCGACTAGCGGGAGGGGGCACAGATACGCAGTATTTT
.	.	TRBJ1-1	TRBV25-1	CASGRKGNTEAFF	TGTGCCAGCGGGAGGAAGGGGAACACTGAAGCTTTCTTT
.	.	TRBJ1-1	TRBV6-5	CASIRFPAEAFF	TGTGCCAGCATTCGCTTTCCCGCTGAAGCTTTCTTT
TRBD1	.	TRBJ2-2	TRBV7-9	CASSFPGQQNTGELFF	TGTGCCAGCAGCTTCCCGGGACAGCAAAACACCGGGGAGCTGTTTTTT
TRBD2	.	TRBJ2-3	TRBV27	CASSPGLAPSTDTQYF	TGTGCCAGCAGTCCGGGACTAGCCCCGAGCACAGATACGCAGTATTTT
TRBD2	.	TRBJ2-3	TRBV7-3	CASSLTGGGAGDTQYF	TGTGCCAGCAGCTTAACAGGCGGGGGGGCCGGAGATACGCAGTATTTT
.	.	TRBJ1-4	TRBV11-2	CASSLGIATNEKLFF	TGTGCCAGCAGCTTAGGGATCGCAACTAATGAAAAACTGTTTTTT
TRBD1	.	TRBJ1-2	TRBV19	CASSSGQVPNYGYTF	TGTGCCAGTAGTAGCGGACAGGTTCCTAACTATGGCTACACCTTC
TRBD2	.	TRBJ2-1	TRBV11-2	CASSPLGGRAYNEQFF	TGTGCCAGCAGCCCGTTGGGTGGGAGGGCCTACAATGAGCAGTTCTTC
TRBD1	.	TRBJ1-2	TRBV6-5	CASSFTTGTGYTF	TGTGCCAGCAGTTTCACGACAGGGACTGGCTACACCTTC
TRBD1	.	TRBJ2-1	TRBV9	CASSVTGTAYNEQFF	TGTGCCAGCAGCGTAACCGGGACAGCCTACAATGAGCAGTTCTTC
TRBD2	once	TRBJ2-4	TRBV6-6	CASSPTGGGSAAKNIQYF	TGTGCCAGCAGTCCCACGGGGGGGGGATCCGCGGCCAAAAACATTCAGTACTTC
.	.	TRBJ1-6	TRBV30	CAWRGDWAEYSPLHF	TGTGCCTGGAGGGGTGATTGGGCTGAGTATTCACCCCTCCACTTT
.	.	TRBJ1-5	TRBV7-9	CASSLAGGDQPQHF	TGTGCCAGCAGCTTAGCAGGGGGGGATCAGCCCCAGCATTTT
TRBD1	.	TRBJ2-7	TRBV4-3	CASSQDYSGGSYEQYF	TGCGCCAGCAGCCAAGATTATTCAGGGGGATCCTACGAGCAGTACTTC
.	once	TRBJ2-7	TRBV19	CASSTGYEQYF	TGTGCCAGTAGTACAGGTTACGAGCAGTACTTC
TRBD1	.	TRBJ2-7	TRBV19	CASSIGGTGPYEQYF	TGTGCCAGTAGTATAGGGGGGACAGGGCCATACGAGCAGTACTTC
TRBD2	.	TRBJ2-2	TRBV5-1	CASSLVAGDTGELFF	TGCGCCAGCAGCTTGGTAGCGGGAGACACCGGGGAGCTGTTTTTT
.	.	TRBJ1-4	TRBV27	CASRHAGEEANEKLFF	TGTGCCAGCAGACATGCAGGGGAAGAGGCTAATGAAAAACTGTTTTTT
TRBD1	.	TRBJ1-5	TRBV6-5	CASRGQGDQPQHF	TGTGCCAGCAGAGGACAGGGCGATCAGCCCCAGCATTTT
TRBD1	.	TRBJ1-5	TRBV30	CAWSDTQGDRYSNQPQHF	TGTGCCTGGAGCGACACTCAGGGGGATCGTTATAGCAATCAGCCCCAGCATTTT
TRBD1	.	TRBJ1-2	TRBV25-1	CASSESFGTGEGYTF	TGTGCCAGCAGTGAAAGTTTTGGGACAGGGGAAGGCTACACCTTC
.	.	TRBJ2-6	TRBV6-5	CASGLYSGANVLTF	TGTGCCAGCGGGTTATACTCTGGGGCCAACGTCCTGACTTTC
.	.	TRBJ2-7	TRBV19	CASTLSGSEYEQYF	TGTGCCAGTACCCTTAGTGGAAGCGAATACGAGCAGTACTTC
.	.	TRBJ1-1	TRBV19	CASKELGLGTEAFF	TGTGCCAGTAAAGAGTTGGGGTTGGGCACTGAAGCTTTCTTT